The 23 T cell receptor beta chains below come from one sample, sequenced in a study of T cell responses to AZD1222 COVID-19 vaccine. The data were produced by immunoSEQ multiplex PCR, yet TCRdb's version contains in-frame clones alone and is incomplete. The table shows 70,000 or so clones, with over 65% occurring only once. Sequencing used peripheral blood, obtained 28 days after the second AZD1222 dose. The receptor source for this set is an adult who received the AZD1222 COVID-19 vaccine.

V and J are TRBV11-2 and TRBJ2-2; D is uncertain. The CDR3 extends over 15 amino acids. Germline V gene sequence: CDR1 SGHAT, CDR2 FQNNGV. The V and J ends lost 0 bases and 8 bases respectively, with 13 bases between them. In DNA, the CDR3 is TGTGCCAGCAGCTTAGATCCCCCCCCGTTGGGGGAGCTGTTTTTT. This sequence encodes CASSLDPPPLGELFF.

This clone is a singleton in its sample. This chain's CDR3 is CASSSRRVYEQYF. CDR3 in DNA: TGTGCCAGCAGCTCGAGAAGAGTTTACGAGCAGTACTTC. This chain uses TRBV11-3 with TRBJ2-7; no definite D call. Germline lookup yields CDR1 SGHNT and CDR2 YENEEA. The V and J ends lost 4 bases and 4 bases respectively, with 11 bases between them. This CDR3 has 13 residues.

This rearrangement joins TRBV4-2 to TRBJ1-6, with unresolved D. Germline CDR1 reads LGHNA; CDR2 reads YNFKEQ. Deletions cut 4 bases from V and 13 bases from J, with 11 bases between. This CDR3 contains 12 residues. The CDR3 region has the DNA TGTGCCAGCAGCCGAGCAGGTTTGCCCCTCCACTTT. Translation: CASSRAGLPLHF.

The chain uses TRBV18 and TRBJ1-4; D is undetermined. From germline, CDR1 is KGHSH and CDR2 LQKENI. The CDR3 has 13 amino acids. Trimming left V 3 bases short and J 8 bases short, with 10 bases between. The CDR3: CASSPSVGEKLFF. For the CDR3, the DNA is TGTGCCAGCTCACCGTCCGTAGGGGAAAAACTGTTTTTT.

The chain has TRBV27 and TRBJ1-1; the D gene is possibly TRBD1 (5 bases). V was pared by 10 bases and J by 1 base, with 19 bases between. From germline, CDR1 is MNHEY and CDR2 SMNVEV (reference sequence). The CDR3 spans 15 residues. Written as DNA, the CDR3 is TGTGCCACCAACCCGGGGAGGGGCTCGAACACTGAAGCTTTCTTT. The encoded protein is CATNPGRGSNTEAFF.

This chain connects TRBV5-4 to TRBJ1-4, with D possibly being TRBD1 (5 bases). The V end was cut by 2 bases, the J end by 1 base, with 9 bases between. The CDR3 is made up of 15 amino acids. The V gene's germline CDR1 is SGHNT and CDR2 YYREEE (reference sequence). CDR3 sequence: CASSFTGLTNEKLFF. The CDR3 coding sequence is TGTGCCAGCAGCTTCACAGGTTTAACTAATGAAAAACTGTTTTTT.

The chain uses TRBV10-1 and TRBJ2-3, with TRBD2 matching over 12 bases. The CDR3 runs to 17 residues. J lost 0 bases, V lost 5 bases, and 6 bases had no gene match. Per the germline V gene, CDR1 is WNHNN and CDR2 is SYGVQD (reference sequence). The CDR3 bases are TGCGCCAGCAGTTACTCCGGGACTAGCGGGAGCACAGATACGCAGTATTTT. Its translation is CASSYSGTSGSTDTQYF.

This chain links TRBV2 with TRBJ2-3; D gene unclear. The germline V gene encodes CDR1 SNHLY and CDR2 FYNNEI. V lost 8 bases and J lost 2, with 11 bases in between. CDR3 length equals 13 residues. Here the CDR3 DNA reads TGTGCCAGCCTGGCGTATTACACAGATACGCAGTATTTT. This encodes CASLAYYTDTQYF.

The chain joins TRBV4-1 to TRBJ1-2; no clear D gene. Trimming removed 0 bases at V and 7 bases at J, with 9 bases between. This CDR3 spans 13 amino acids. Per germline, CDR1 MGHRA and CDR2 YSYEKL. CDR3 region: CASSQDRGSGYTF. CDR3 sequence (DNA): TGCGCCAGCAGCCAAGATAGAGGGTCTGGCTACACCTTC.

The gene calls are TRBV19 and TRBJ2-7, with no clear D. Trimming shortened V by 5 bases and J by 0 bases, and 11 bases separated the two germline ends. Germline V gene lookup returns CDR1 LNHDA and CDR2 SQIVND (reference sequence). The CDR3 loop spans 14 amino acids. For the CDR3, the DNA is TGTGCCAGTAGTTTTGGTTCGGCCTCCTACGAGCAGTACTTC. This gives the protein CASSFGSASYEQYF.

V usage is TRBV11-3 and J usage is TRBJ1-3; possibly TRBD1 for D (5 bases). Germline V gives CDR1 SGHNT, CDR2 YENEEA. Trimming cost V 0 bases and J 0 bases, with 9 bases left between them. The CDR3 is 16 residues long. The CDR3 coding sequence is TGTGCCAGCAGCTTAGAGGGACGGATCTCTGGAAACACCATATATTTT. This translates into CASSLEGRISGNTIYF. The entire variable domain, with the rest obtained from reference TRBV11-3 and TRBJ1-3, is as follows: EAGVVQSPRYKIIEKKQPVAFWCNPISGHNTLYWYLQNLGQGPELLIRYENEEAVDDSQLPKDRFSAERLKGVDSTLKIQPAELGDSAVYLCASSLEGRISGNTIYFGEGSWLTVV.

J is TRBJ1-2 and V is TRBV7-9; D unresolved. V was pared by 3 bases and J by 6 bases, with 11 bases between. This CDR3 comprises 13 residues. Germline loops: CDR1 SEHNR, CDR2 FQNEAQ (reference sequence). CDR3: CASSFPQSDGYTF. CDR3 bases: TGTGCCAGCAGCTTCCCACAGAGCGATGGCTACACCTTC. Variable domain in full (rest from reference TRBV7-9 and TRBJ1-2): DTGVSQNPRHKITKRGQNVTFRCDPISEHNRLYWYRQTLGQGPEFLTYFQNEAQLEKSRLLSDRFSAERPKGSFSTLEIQRTEQGDSAMYLCASSFPQSDGYTFGSGTRLTVV.

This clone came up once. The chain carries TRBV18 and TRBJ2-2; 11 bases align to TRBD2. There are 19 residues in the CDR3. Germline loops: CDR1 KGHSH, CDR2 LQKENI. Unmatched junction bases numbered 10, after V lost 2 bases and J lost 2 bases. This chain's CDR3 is CASSPRRLAGSFNTGELFF. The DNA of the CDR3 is TGTGCCAGCTCACCAAGGCGACTAGCGGGGTCCTTTAACACCGGGGAGCTGTTTTTT. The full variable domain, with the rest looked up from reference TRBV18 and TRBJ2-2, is NAGVMQNPRHLVRRRGQEARLRCSPMKGHSHVYWYRQLPEEGLKFMVYLQKENIIDESGMPKERFSAEFPKEGPSILRIQQVVRGDSAAYFCASSPRRLAGSFNTGELFFGEGSRLTVL.

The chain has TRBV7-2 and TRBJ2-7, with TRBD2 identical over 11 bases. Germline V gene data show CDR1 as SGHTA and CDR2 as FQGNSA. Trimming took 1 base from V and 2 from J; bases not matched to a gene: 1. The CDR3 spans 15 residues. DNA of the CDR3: TGTGCCAGCAGCTTAGATAGCGGGGGGGCCTACGAGCAGTACTTC. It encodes CASSLDSGGAYEQYF.

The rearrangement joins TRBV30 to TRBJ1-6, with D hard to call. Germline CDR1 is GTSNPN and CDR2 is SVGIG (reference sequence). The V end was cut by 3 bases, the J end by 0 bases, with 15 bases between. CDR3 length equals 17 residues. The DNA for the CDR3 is TGTGCCTGGAGCCTAGACACTAGGAGCTCCTATAATTCACCCCTCCACTTT. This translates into CAWSLDTRSSYNSPLHF. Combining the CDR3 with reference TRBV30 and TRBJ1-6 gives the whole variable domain SQTIHQWPATLVQPVGSPLSLECTVEGTSNPNLYWYRQAAGRGLQLLFYSVGIGQISSEVPQNLSASRPQDRQFILSSKKLLLSDSGFYLCAWSLDTRSSYNSPLHFGNGTRLTVT.

Here the CDR3 DNA reads TGTGCCAGCAGCTCAAGACAGGGGGCTACTGGAAACACCATATATTTT. This gives the protein CASSSRQGATGNTIYF. The rearrangement links TRBV7-9 to TRBJ1-3; the match to TRBD1 covers 10 bases. The V and J ends lost 4 bases and 2 bases, in that order; junction bases with no gene match: 5. Germline V gene sequence: CDR1 SEHNR, CDR2 FQNEAQ (reference sequence). The CDR3 totals 16 residues.

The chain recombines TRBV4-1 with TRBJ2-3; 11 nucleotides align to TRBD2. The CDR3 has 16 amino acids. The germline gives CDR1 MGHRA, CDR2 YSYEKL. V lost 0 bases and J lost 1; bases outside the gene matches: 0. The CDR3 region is CASSQEGLAGTDTQYF. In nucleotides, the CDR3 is TGCGCCAGCAGCCAAGAGGGACTAGCGGGCACAGATACGCAGTATTTT.

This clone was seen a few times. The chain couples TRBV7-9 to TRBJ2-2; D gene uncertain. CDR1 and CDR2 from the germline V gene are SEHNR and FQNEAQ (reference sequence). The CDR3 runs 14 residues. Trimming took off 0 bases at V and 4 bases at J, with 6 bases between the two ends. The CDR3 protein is CASSLAWGTGELFF. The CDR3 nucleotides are TGTGCCAGCAGCTTAGCGTGGGGCACCGGGGAGCTGTTTTTT.

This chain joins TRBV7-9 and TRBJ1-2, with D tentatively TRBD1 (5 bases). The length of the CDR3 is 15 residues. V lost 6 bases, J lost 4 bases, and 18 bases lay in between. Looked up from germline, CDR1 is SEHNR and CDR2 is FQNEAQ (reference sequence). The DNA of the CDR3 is TGTGCCAGCAGTACGGGACGGACGCTGGGCTATGGCTACACCTTC. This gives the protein CASSTGRTLGYGYTF.

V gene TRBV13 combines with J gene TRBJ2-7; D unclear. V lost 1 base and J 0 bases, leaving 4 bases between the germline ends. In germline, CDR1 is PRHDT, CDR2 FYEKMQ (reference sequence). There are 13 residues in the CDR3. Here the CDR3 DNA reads TGTGCCAGCAGCTTAGAACGCTCCTACGAGCAGTACTTC. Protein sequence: CASSLERSYEQYF.

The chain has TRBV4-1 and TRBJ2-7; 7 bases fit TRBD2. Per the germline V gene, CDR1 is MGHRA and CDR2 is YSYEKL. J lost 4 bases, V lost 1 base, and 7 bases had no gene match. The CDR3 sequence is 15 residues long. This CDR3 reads CASSQVGGGRYEQYF. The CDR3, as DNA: TGCGCCAGCAGCCAAGTTGGGGGAGGGAGATACGAGCAGTACTTC.

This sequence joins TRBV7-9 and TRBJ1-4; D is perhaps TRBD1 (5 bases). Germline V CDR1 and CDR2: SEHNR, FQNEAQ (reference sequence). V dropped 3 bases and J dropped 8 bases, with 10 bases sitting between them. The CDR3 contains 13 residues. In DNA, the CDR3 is TGTGCCAGCAGCTTCGGGGGTGGGGAAAAACTGTTTTTT. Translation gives CASSFGGGEKLFF.

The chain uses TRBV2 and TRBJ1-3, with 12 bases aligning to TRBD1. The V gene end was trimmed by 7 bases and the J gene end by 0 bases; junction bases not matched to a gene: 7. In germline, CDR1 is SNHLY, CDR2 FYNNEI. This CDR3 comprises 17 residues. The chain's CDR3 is CASTGTGGFFSGNTIYF. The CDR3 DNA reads TGTGCCAGCACGGGGACAGGGGGCTTCTTCTCTGGAAACACCATATATTTT. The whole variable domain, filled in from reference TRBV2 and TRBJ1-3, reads EPEVTQTPSHQVTQMGQEVILRCVPISNHLYFYWYRQILGQKVEFLVSFYNNEISEKSEIFDDQFSVERPDGSNFTLKIRSTKLEDSAMYFCASTGTGGFFSGNTIYFGEGSWLTVV.